A single sample is the source of the 18 T cell receptor beta chains below, sequenced in a study of lymphopenia after photon versus proton radiotherapy (dated by TCRdb to between 2018 and 2020). The receptor library was made with the immunoSEQ multiplex PCR assay. TCRdb provides this immuneACCESS table in a form limited to in-frame rearrangements. Some clones are lacking; in checked studies, under half of them reflect an unresolved V gene, and why the rest are absent is not known. This sample gives around 63,000 clones in total; 87% of them show up just once. Together, the top ten hold approximately 10% of the sample. The starting material was peripheral blood, obtained from a patient treated with proton-based radiotherapy. The receptors shown here come from a man older than 75 with esophageal cancer.

The CDR3 protein is CASASRQRGSDEQFF. The CDR3 coding sequence is TGTGCCAGCGCCTCACGCCAGCGGGGGAGTGATGAGCAGTTCTTC. The chain carries TRBV6-4 and TRBJ2-1, with 8 bases fitting TRBD2. CDR1 and CDR2 from the germline V gene are MRHNA and SNTAGT. V shed 8 bases and J 8 bases; nucleotides not matched to a gene: 14. The length of the CDR3 is 15 residues.

The count of this clone is one. This sequence joins TRBV9 and TRBJ2-5, with 9 bases matching TRBD1. V lost 0 bases, J lost 4 bases, and 4 bases stayed unmatched. CDR3 length: 15 amino acids. Germline CDR1 SGDLS, CDR2 YYNGEE. Here the CDR3 reads CASSVEEDRGETQYF. DNA of the CDR3: TGTGCCAGCAGCGTAGAGGAGGACAGGGGAGAGACCCAGTACTTC. The variable domain in full, with the rest retrieved from reference TRBV9 and TRBJ2-5, is DSGVTQTPKHLITATGQRVTLRCSPRSGDLSVYWYQQSLDQGLQFLIQYYNGEERAKGNILERFSAQQFPDLHSELNLSSLELGDSALYFCASSVEEDRGETQYFGPGTRLLVL.

This clone is a singleton in its sample. The DNA of the CDR3 is TGTGCCAGCGCGGGACTCTACACTGAAGCTTTCTTT. Residues: CASAGLYTEAFF. The V gene is TRBV7-2, the J gene TRBJ1-1; perhaps TRBD1 as D (5 bases). V lost 8 bases, J lost 3 bases, and 10 bases lay in between. This CDR3 is 12 amino acids long. Germline V CDR1 and CDR2: SGHTA, FQGNSA.

V and J are TRBV29-1 and TRBJ2-2, with TRBD1 identical over 9 bases. The CDR3 is 15 residues long. Trimming at V came to 4 bases and at J to 3 bases, leaving 6 bases not matched to a gene. The germline V gene encodes CDR1 SQVTM and CDR2 ANQGSEA. CDR3 DNA: TGCAGCGTTGCCAGGGGGACAGGGTACACCGGGGAGCTGTTTTTT. It encodes CSVARGTGYTGELFF.

The genes are TRBV18 and TRBJ1-5; D perhaps matches TRBD1 (5 bases). Between the trimmed V and J ends, which lost 5 bases and 8 bases, there was a span of 16 bases. The CDR3 is 14 residues long. Germline assignment: CDR1 KGHSH and CDR2 LQKENI. The CDR3 nucleotides are TGTGCCAGCTCATCCTTACAAGGGGCCGAGCCCCAGCATTTT. It is translated as CASSSLQGAEPQHF.

The genes are TRBV5-1 and TRBJ1-6; no clear D gene. Trimming removed 0 bases from V and 3 bases from J, with 10 bases in between. The CDR3 runs to 16 residues. CDR1 SGHRS and CDR2 YFSETQ come from the germline V gene. CDR3 loop: CASSLAGSNYNSPLHF. In nucleotides, the CDR3 is TGCGCCAGCAGCTTGGCAGGTTCAAACTATAATTCACCCCTCCACTTT.

The chain couples TRBV5-8 to TRBJ2-3; 7 nucleotides align to TRBD1. CDR1 SGHTS and CDR2 YDEGEE come from the germline V gene. V gave up 1 base and J gave up 2 bases; unmatched junction bases: 10. The CDR3 covers 17 residues. CDR3 bases: TGTGCCAGCAGCTTGCCACTTGAGGGGGCCTTCACAGATACGCAGTATTTT. Its translation is CASSLPLEGAFTDTQYF.

The genes are TRBV5-8 and TRBJ2-2; D might be TRBD2 (5 bases). Germline V gene sequence: CDR1 SGHTS, CDR2 YDEGEE. CDR3 length equals 17 residues. V lost 2 bases and J lost 0, with 14 bases in between. In nucleotides, the CDR3 is TGTGCCAGCAGCTTATCCCCAGGACTCACGAACACCGGGGAGCTGTTTTTT. This encodes CASSLSPGLTNTGELFF.

The gene calls are TRBV9 and TRBJ2-7; perhaps TRBD2 as D (6 bases). The CDR3 totals 14 residues. Trimming took 1 base from V and 2 from J, leaving 10 bases between them. From germline, CDR1 is SGDLS and CDR2 YYNGEE. The CDR3 loop is CASSVTTSPYEQYF. Here the CDR3 DNA reads TGTGCCAGCAGCGTAACCACTAGCCCCTACGAGCAGTACTTC. Full variable domain (rest looked up from reference TRBV9 and TRBJ2-7): DSGVTQTPKHLITATGQRVTLRCSPRSGDLSVYWYQQSLDQGLQFLIQYYNGEERAKGNILERFSAQQFPDLHSELNLSSLELGDSALYFCASSVTTSPYEQYFGPGTRLTVT.

The rearrangement joins TRBV5-4 to TRBJ2-7, with D perhaps TRBD2 (5 bases). The V end was cut by 0 bases, the J end by 2 bases, with 9 bases between. Germline values: CDR1 SGHNT, CDR2 YYREEE (reference sequence). The CDR3 loop spans 14 amino acids. CDR3 residues: CASSLELGTYEQYF. DNA of the CDR3: TGTGCCAGCAGCTTGGAACTAGGAACCTACGAGCAGTACTTC.

This clone was picked up a small number of times. V and J are TRBV5-3 and TRBJ2-7, with D unclear. TRBV5-3 is flagged as an ORF with uncertain function. The length of the CDR3 is 15 residues. V was trimmed by 4 bases and J by 3 bases, leaving 17 bases between them. The CDR3 spells CARSALEEVYYEQYF. CDR3 sequence (DNA): TGTGCCAGAAGCGCCCTTGAGGAAGTCTACTACGAGCAGTACTTC.

The chain links TRBV7-8 to TRBJ2-7; perhaps D is TRBD1 or TRBD2 (6 bases each). Germline V gives CDR1 SGHVS, CDR2 FQNEAQ. This CDR3 comprises 14 residues. V lost 2 bases and J lost 2, with 10 bases in between. This CDR3 is CASSLLEGAYEQYF. The CDR3 DNA is TGTGCCAGCAGCTTATTGGAGGGGGCCTACGAGCAGTACTTC.

The gene calls are TRBV19 and TRBJ2-1; the D is unclear. Trimming cost V 2 bases and J 4 bases, with 6 bases left between them. The CDR3 sequence is 13 residues long. CDR1 and CDR2 from the germline V gene are LNHDA and SQIVND (reference sequence). The DNA of the CDR3 is TGTGCCAGTAGTATACCTCCTTACAATGAGCAGTTCTTC. This codes for CASSIPPYNEQFF.

CDR3 sequence reads: CSAGTGVTGELFF. CDR3 sequence (DNA): TGCAGCGCCGGGACAGGGGTCACCGGGGAGCTGTTTTTT. The rearrangement links TRBV29-1 to TRBJ2-2; TRBD1 aligns across 10 bases. V dropped 7 bases and J dropped 4; count of bases not matched to a gene: 3. CDR3 length: 13 residues. Germline CDR1 SQVTM, CDR2 ANQGSEA.

The rearrangement uses TRBV6-1 and TRBJ1-3; D perhaps matches TRBD1 (5 bases). The CDR3 is made up of 17 amino acids. The V gene's germline CDR1 is MNHNS and CDR2 SASEGT. V was cut by 0 bases and J by 9 bases, with 21 bases left in between. CDR3 nucleotide sequence: TGTGCCAGCAGTGAAGCCTTGATCGGGGGTGGTTCAAGCACCATATATTTT. It yields the protein CASSEALIGGGSSTIYF.

This clone was seen more than once but under ten times. The CDR3: CASSQDPGGYTNEKLFF. The CDR3 nucleotides read TGCGCCAGCAGCCAGGATCCAGGGGGATATACTAATGAAAAACTGTTTTTT. The V call is TRBV4-1, the J call TRBJ1-4; 7 bases line up with TRBD1. The CDR3 totals 17 residues. V was clipped by 3 bases and J by 2 bases; unmatched bases: 9. Germline values: CDR1 MGHRA, CDR2 YSYEKL.

This clone was detected once. The chain is built from TRBV30 and TRBJ1-5; D gene unclear. The V gene lost 2 bases and the J gene lost 1 base, with 15 bases spanning the gap. CDR1 is GTSNPN and CDR2 is SVGIG in the germline V gene (reference sequence). This CDR3 spans 16 amino acids. CDR3 in DNA: TGTGCCTGGAGTTCCTTCGGTCGGTTAAGCAATCAGCCCCAGCATTTT. Translated: CAWSSFGRLSNQPQHF.

V and J are TRBV19 and TRBJ1-2; 7 bases are shared with TRBD1. Germline loops: CDR1 LNHDA, CDR2 SQIVND (reference sequence). The V segment lost 5 bases and the J segment 8 bases; nucleotides outside the gene matches: 8. This CDR3 has 13 amino acids. The CDR3: CASSLRQGGGYTF. The CDR3 DNA reads TGTGCCAGTAGTTTACGACAGGGTGGAGGCTACACCTTC.